This T cell receptor beta chain appears in the sequencing data of a study of blood T cell repertoires in COVID-19 (TCRdb year 2020). Concerning the study at large: Samples from collaborators originated in the United States, Italy and Spain and spanned both the acute and convalescent phases of COVID-19. Where available, HLA class I and class II types were taken from metadata supplied by the sample provider and were not determined by assay-based typing. The dataset comprised deeply sampled blood TCRbeta repertoires from subjects exposed to, actively infected with, or recovered from COVID-19. Nearly every sample came with metadata listing a de-identified subject ID, COVID-19 status, age in years and sex. Samples were obtained from the ongoing ImmuneRACE study (first 160 participants) and from some 1,300 subjects provided by 6 global collaborators. The material from the prospective study consisted of cDNA or gDNA derived from T cells, B-cell-depleted T cells, or PBMCs. A freely available public database, intended as a resource for researchers studying the immune response to SARS-CoV-2, is where the repertoires were released. Overall study outcomes, separate from this receptor: Clinical and demographic metadata were provided uncurated, with the amount varying by source and participant.

Regarding this clone: Its antigen is currently not known. Base quality data are lacking; no much larger clone is found one base away.

Per the germline V gene, MNHEY is the CDR1 and SVGAGI is the CDR2. CDR3 length: 14 amino acids, cysteine to phenylalanine. Of all the DNA, just the CDR3 is kept, 42 bases in frame from base 1. V is pared back by 9 bases and J by 4 bases, with 18 bases lying between the germline termini. Enrolling through a virtual design, the prospective study's participants ranged in age from roughly 18 to 100 years and lived across roughly 23 United States geographic areas. To assign participants to cohorts, the prospective study relied on clinical history that participants themselves reported in a screening survey and a study questionnaire. Mobile phlebotomists in the prospective study collected whole blood, serum and a nasopharyngeal or oropharyngeal swab from every participant. Over an approximately two-month period, participants in the prospective study had the option of providing additional blood draws and questionnaires. Prospective study blood samples were shipped either frozen or at room temperature before DNA extraction.

TCRbeta CDR3 regions were amplified from genomic DNA using the immunoSEQ Assay, a bias-controlled multiplex PCR. Regarding the original processing steps: Nucleated cell counts per sample were estimated from amplification of reference gene primers within the assay. To quantify the absolute abundance of each unique TCRbeta CDR3 rearrangement, sequence reads were collapsed and filtered. For each sample, productive Simpson clonality was calculated by taking the square root of Simpson's diversity index across productive rearrangements. Here the immuneACCESS table is served through TCRdb, limited to in-frame sequences with V and J called. Missing clones are a known gap in these copies; in checked studies unresolved V genes cover under half, and the rest lacks a known reason. For V, J and clone size, that table is used; D and trimming come from the DNA. In all, the sample holds 300,000 to 500,000 clones, and 70% to 90% of those were seen once. The ten largest clones represent 0.9% to 1% of the sample.

Recombination connected TRBV6-5 to TRBJ1-1, with the D gene call left open. Material for sequencing was PBMCs or T cells enriched from blood (not recorded which). This clonotype originated in a woman in her thirties with acute COVID-19. CDR3 reads: CASKTTNLGTEAFF. The sequenced DNA: TGTGCCAGTAAAACGACAAACCTGGGCACTGAAGCTTTCTTT.